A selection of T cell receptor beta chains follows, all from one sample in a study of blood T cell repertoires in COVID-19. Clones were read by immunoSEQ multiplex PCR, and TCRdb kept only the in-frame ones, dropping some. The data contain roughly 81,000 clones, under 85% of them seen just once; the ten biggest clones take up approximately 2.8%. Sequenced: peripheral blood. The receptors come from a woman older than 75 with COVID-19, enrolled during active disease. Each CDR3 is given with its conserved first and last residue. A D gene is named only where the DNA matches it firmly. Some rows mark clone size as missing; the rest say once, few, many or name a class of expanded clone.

CASSQGSARGILRNYGYTF,TGTGCCAGCAGCCAAGGTAGCGCCAGGGGGATATTACGGAACTATGGCTACACCTTC,.,TRBJ1-2,TRBV3-1/TRBV3-2,TRBD1
CASSQGFTGANVLTF,TGTGCCAGTAGCCAGGGGTTTACTGGGGCCAACGTCCTGACTTTC,.,TRBJ2-6,TRBV19,.
CASSLRGTVAGYTF,TGTGCCAGCTCCCTCAGGGGGACAGTGGCTGGCTACACCTTC,.,TRBJ1-2,TRBV18,TRBD1
CATSRGLSTEAFF,TGTGCCACCAGCAGGGGGCTAAGCACTGAAGCTTTCTTT,.,TRBJ1-1,TRBV24-1,TRBD1
CASSIGTGGYNEQFF,TGTGCCAGCTCAATCGGGACAGGGGGTTACAATGAGCAGTTCTTC,few,TRBJ2-1,TRBV18,TRBD1
CSASYAGGYTF,TGCAGTGCTAGTTACGCGGGAGGCTACACCTTC,.,TRBJ1-2,TRBV20-1,.
CASSLTGGGIETQYF,TGTGCCAGCAGCCTAACAGGGGGTGGGATAGAGACCCAGTACTTC,.,TRBJ2-5,TRBV7-9,TRBD1
CATSDWSDTGELFF,TGTGCCACCAGTGATTGGTCAGACACCGGGGAGCTGTTTTTT,few,TRBJ2-2,TRBV24-1,.
CASSLDGHAYEQYF,TGTGCCAGCAGCTTGGACGGACACGCGTACGAGCAGTACTTC,.,TRBJ2-7,TRBV7-8,.
CASKRGNEQYF,TGTGCCAGCAAGCGGGGGAACGAGCAGTACTTC,.,TRBJ2-7,TRBV2,TRBD2
CASSVGGNTIYF,TGTGCCAGCAGCGTCGGTGGAAACACCATATATTTT,.,TRBJ1-3,TRBV9,.
CASSFVQGGEQYF,TGTGCCAGCAGCTTCGTCCAGGGTGGCGAGCAGTACTTC,.,TRBJ2-7,TRBV7-3,.
CASSPRQGAGQPQHF,TGCGCCAGCAGCCCCAGACAGGGGGCGGGTCAGCCCCAGCATTTT,.,TRBJ1-5,TRBV5-1,TRBD1
CASSLADRYYEQYF,TGCGCCAGCAGCTTGGCAGACAGGTACTACGAGCAGTACTTC,.,TRBJ2-7,TRBV5-1,.
CASSHLAGGAGEQYF,TGTGCCAGCAGCCACTTAGCGGGAGGGGCAGGCGAGCAGTACTTC,.,TRBJ2-7,TRBV3-1/TRBV3-2,TRBD2
CASRNRLGSGANVLTF,TGTGCCAGCAGAAACAGGTTAGGCTCTGGGGCCAACGTCCTGACTTTC,.,TRBJ2-6,TRBV28,.
CASRLGGLSNQPQHF,TGTGCCAGCAGGTTAGGGGGCCTTAGCAATCAGCCCCAGCATTTT,.,TRBJ1-5,TRBV7-2,TRBD1
CASSQVLAGVFYEQYF,TGCGCCAGCAGCCAAGTGCTAGCGGGAGTTTTCTACGAGCAGTACTTC,.,TRBJ2-7,TRBV4-1,TRBD2
CASSLDAGGSTDTQYF,TGTGCCAGCAGCTTGGATGCGGGGGGCAGCACAGATACGCAGTATTTT,.,TRBJ2-3,TRBV11-3,TRBD2
CASSSWTSGSYEQYF,TGTGCCAGTAGTTCCTGGACTAGCGGGTCCTACGAGCAGTACTTC,once,TRBJ2-7,TRBV19,TRBD2
CASSDWSVSYEQYF,TGTGCCAGCAGTGACTGGAGTGTCAGTTACGAGCAGTACTTC,.,TRBJ2-7,TRBV2,.
CASTRGEARVIYEQYF,TGTGCCAGCACCCGAGGCGAGGCCCGCGTGATCTACGAGCAGTACTTC,.,TRBJ2-7,TRBV21-1,.
CAGTGRGETQYF,TGTGCCGGCACGGGCCGGGGGGAGACCCAGTACTTC,.,TRBJ2-5,TRBV2,.
CASSPYKETQYF,TGTGCCAGCTCACCATACAAGGAGACCCAGTACTTC,few,TRBJ2-5,TRBV18,.
CASSLDRVGGYSPLHF,TGTGCCAGCTCACTGGACAGGGTTGGTGGTTATTCACCCCTCCACTTT,few,TRBJ1-6,TRBV18,TRBD1
CASSYAGDTQYF,TGCGCCAGCAGTTACGCGGGAGATACGCAGTATTTT,.,TRBJ2-3,TRBV10-1,.
CASTPSTGGTEAFF,TGTGCCAGCACCCCGTCGACAGGGGGCACTGAAGCTTTCTTT,.,TRBJ1-1,TRBV28,TRBD1
CASSNKNTGELFF,TGTGCCAGCAGTAACAAGAACACCGGGGAGCTGTTTTTT,.,TRBJ2-2,TRBV7-3,.
CASSLASLSSDTIYF,TGTGCCAGCAGCTTAGCGTCGTTGTCGAGTGACACCATATATTTT,.,TRBJ1-3,TRBV7-2,.
CSASSQLYEQYF,TGCAGTGCTAGTTCGCAGTTATACGAGCAGTACTTC,.,TRBJ2-7,TRBV20-1,.
CATQRGDFGEKLFF,TGTGCCACCCAACGGGGGGATTTTGGTGAAAAACTGTTTTTT,.,TRBJ1-4,TRBV19,.
CASSLRHGLAGYTF,TGTGCCAGCAGTTTACGCCACGGGTTGGCGGGCTACACCTTC,.,TRBJ1-2,TRBV28,.
CASSLEPEKYNEQFF,TGTGCCAGCAGCTTGGAGCCGGAGAAGTACAATGAGCAGTTCTTC,.,TRBJ2-1,TRBV5-4,.
CASSQSAGLSYNSPLHF,TGTGCCAGCAGCCAATCTGCGGGACTCTCCTATAATTCACCCCTCCACTTT,.,TRBJ1-6,TRBV3-1/TRBV3-2,.
CASSLVFSSYEQYF,TGTGCCAGCAGCTTAGTATTCAGCTCCTACGAGCAGTACTTC,.,TRBJ2-7,TRBV7-6,.
CASSQESAFGGYTF,TGCGCCAGCAGCCAAGAGTCCGCCTTCGGGGGCTACACCTTC,.,TRBJ1-2,TRBV4-3,.
CASSLDREETQYF,TGCGCCAGCAGCTTGGACAGGGAAGAGACCCAGTACTTC,few,TRBJ2-5,TRBV5-1,.
CASSVTGTYNEQFF,TGTGCCAGCAGCGTGACGGGTACCTACAATGAGCAGTTCTTC,.,TRBJ2-1,TRBV9,.
CATSDRTSGVYNEQFF,TGTGCCACCAGTGACCGGACTAGCGGGGTCTACAATGAGCAGTTCTTC,.,TRBJ2-1,TRBV24-1,TRBD2
CASSQGGGTSYNEQFF,TGTGCCAGCAGCCAAGGGGGCGGGACCTCCTACAATGAGCAGTTCTTC,.,TRBJ2-1,TRBV3-1/TRBV3-2,.
CASGRQGGTYNEQFF,TGTGCTAGTGGTCGACAGGGGGGAACCTACAATGAGCAGTTCTTC,.,TRBJ2-1,TRBV12-5,TRBD1
CASSQDVRGAYQETQYF,TGTGCCAGCAGCCAAGACGTACGCGGGGCGTACCAAGAGACCCAGTACTTC,.,TRBJ2-5,TRBV4-2,.
CASSLYGGSYEQYF,TGTGCCAGCAGTTTATATGGGGGGTCCTACGAGCAGTACTTC,.,TRBJ2-7,TRBV27,.
CASRYPGELFF,TGTGCCTCCCGGTACCCCGGGGAGCTGTTTTTT,.,TRBJ2-2,TRBV6-5,.
CASRDVTGTSGLSSETQYF,TGCGCCAGCAGAGACGTGACAGGGACTAGCGGGCTAAGTTCGGAGACCCAGTACTTC,.,TRBJ2-5,TRBV10-2,TRBD2
CASSPLQTGIGELFF,TGTGCCAGCTCACCACTTCAGACAGGGATCGGGGAGCTGTTTTTT,.,TRBJ2-2,TRBV18,TRBD1
CSVEAENYGYTF,TGCAGCGTTGAGGCGGAGAACTATGGCTACACCTTC,.,TRBJ1-2,TRBV29-1,.
CASRSTGQAWRYEQYF,TGCGCCAGCAGATCGACGGGACAGGCGTGGCGCTACGAGCAGTACTTC,.,TRBJ2-7,TRBV5-1,TRBD1
CASTKVVTAGYTDTQYF,TGCGCCAGCACCAAGGTCGTTACGGCGGGATACACAGATACGCAGTATTTT,.,TRBJ2-3,TRBV5-1,.
CASSQQGAETQYF,TGTGCCAGCAGCCAACAGGGGGCCGAGACCCAGTACTTC,.,TRBJ2-5,TRBV5-4,TRBD1
CASSPRGCTDTQYF,TGTGCCAGCAGCCCAAGGGGTTGCACAGATACGCAGTATTTT,.,TRBJ2-3,TRBV3-1/TRBV3-2,.
CASSSRVSGNTIYF,TGTGCCAGCAGCTCCAGGGTTTCTGGAAACACCATATATTTT,.,TRBJ1-3,TRBV7-2,.
CASSLVGLAGVFEQFF,TGCGCCAGCAGCTTGGTCGGACTAGCGGGAGTTTTTGAGCAGTTCTTC,.,TRBJ2-1,TRBV5-1,TRBD2
CASSQEDVRGSGANVLTF,TGCGCCAGCAGCCAAGAGGACGTACGGGGCTCTGGGGCCAACGTCCTGACTTTC,.,TRBJ2-6,TRBV4-3,.
CASSFLPRGTGELFF,TGTGCCAGCAGCTTTCTGCCTCGGGGGACCGGGGAGCTGTTTTTT,.,TRBJ2-2,TRBV7-2,.
CASSPLAHEPYEQYF,TGTGCCAGCTCACCACTAGCGCACGAGCCCTACGAGCAGTACTTC,few,TRBJ2-7,TRBV18,.
CASSLAGQGNSPLHF,TGCGCCAGCAGCTTGGCGGGACAGGGTAATTCACCCCTCCACTTT,.,TRBJ1-6,TRBV5-1,TRBD1